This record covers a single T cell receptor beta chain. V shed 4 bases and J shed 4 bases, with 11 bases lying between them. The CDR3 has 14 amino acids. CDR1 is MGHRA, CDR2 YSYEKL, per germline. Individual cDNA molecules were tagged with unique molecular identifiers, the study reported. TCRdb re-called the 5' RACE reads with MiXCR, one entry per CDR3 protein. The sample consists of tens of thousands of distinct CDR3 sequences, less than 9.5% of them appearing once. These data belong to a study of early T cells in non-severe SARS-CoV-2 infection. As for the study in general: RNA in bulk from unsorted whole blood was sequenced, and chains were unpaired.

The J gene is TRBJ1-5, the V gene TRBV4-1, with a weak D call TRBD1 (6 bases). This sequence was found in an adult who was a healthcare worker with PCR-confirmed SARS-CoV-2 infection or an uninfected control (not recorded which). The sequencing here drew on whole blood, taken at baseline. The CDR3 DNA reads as TGCGCCAGCAGCCCCTGGACAGATAATCAGCCCCAGCATTTT. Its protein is CASSPWTDNQPQHF.